Listed below are T cell receptor beta chains from one sample, sequenced in a study of blood T cells in healthy people across ages. TCRdb independently ran MiXCR on the 5' RACE reads; one entry per CDR3 protein. The sample consists of hundreds of thousands of distinct CDR3 sequences, around 21% of them appearing once. The sequencing sample was made of blood. These receptors were taken from a man aged 65 to 85 in good health. Each CDR3 is given with its conserved first and last residue. Fields, in order: CDR3 DNA, CDR3 protein, V gene, CDR3 length, clone size, J gene, D gene. The D gene is left open where the match is weak. Clone size is shown for a subset of rows, as once, few, many or a class of expanded clone.

cdr3_nt: TGCAGTGCTAGCCGGACTAGCGGGAGAGTAAAGACCCAGTACTTC
cdr3_aa: CSASRTSGRVKTQYF
v_call: TRBV20-1
cdr3_length: 15
clone_size: few
j_call: TRBJ2-5
d_call: TRBD2

cdr3_nt: TGCGCCAGCAGCCAAGAGACTAGCGGGAGTTACACCGGGGAGCTGTTTTTT
cdr3_aa: CASSQETSGSYTGELFF
v_call: TRBV4-3
cdr3_length: 17
clone_size: -
j_call: TRBJ2-2
d_call: TRBD2

cdr3_nt: TGTGCCAGCAGCTCCCGGACTAGCGGTCCCACAGATACGCAGTATTTT
cdr3_aa: CASSSRTSGPTDTQYF
v_call: TRBV7-9
cdr3_length: 16
clone_size: few
j_call: TRBJ2-3
d_call: TRBD2

cdr3_nt: TGTGCCACCAGTGACCGGGACGTCCAAGAGACCCAGTACTTC
cdr3_aa: CATSDRDVQETQYF
v_call: TRBV24-1
cdr3_length: 14
clone_size: many
j_call: TRBJ2-5
d_call: -

cdr3_nt: TGTGCCAGCAGTAATGGGGGGAATGAGCAGTTCTTC
cdr3_aa: CASSNGGNEQFF
v_call: TRBV27
cdr3_length: 12
clone_size: -
j_call: TRBJ2-1
d_call: -

cdr3_nt: TGTGCCAGCTCACCAGGACTGGGCCCCGGGGAGCTGTTTTTT
cdr3_aa: CASSPGLGPGELFF
v_call: TRBV18
cdr3_length: 14
clone_size: few
j_call: TRBJ2-2
d_call: -

cdr3_nt: TGTGCCAGCAGTTACTCGGTGGCAGCCAATAATTCACCCCTCCACTTT
cdr3_aa: CASSYSVAANNSPLHF
v_call: TRBV6-5
cdr3_length: 16
clone_size: -
j_call: TRBJ1-6
d_call: -

cdr3_nt: TGTGCCAGCAGCTTGGAGCAGTACTCTGGAAACACCATATATTTT
cdr3_aa: CASSLEQYSGNTIYF
v_call: TRBV5-5
cdr3_length: 15
clone_size: few
j_call: TRBJ1-3
d_call: -

cdr3_nt: TGTGCCAGCAGTTACAACAGCGATTATGGCTACACCTTC
cdr3_aa: CASSYNSDYGYTF
v_call: TRBV6-6
cdr3_length: 13
clone_size: few
j_call: TRBJ1-2
d_call: -

cdr3_nt: TGTGCCAGCAGCGCGTTAGGGCGGGAGTTGAATGAGCAGTTCTTC
cdr3_aa: CASSALGRELNEQFF
v_call: TRBV28
cdr3_length: 15
clone_size: -
j_call: TRBJ2-1
d_call: TRBD2

cdr3_nt: TGCGCCAGCAGCTTGGATCCAGCGGGAATTTTGTACGAGCAGTACTTC
cdr3_aa: CASSLDPAGILYEQYF
v_call: TRBV5-1
cdr3_length: 16
clone_size: -
j_call: TRBJ2-7
d_call: TRBD2

cdr3_nt: TGTGCCAGCAGCCAAGACGCGGGGAATGAGCAGTTCTTC
cdr3_aa: CASSQDAGNEQFF
v_call: TRBV3-1
cdr3_length: 13
clone_size: few
j_call: TRBJ2-1
d_call: -

cdr3_nt: TGTGCCAGCCGGAAGTCGTCTAGCACAGATACGCAGTATTTT
cdr3_aa: CASRKSSSTDTQYF
v_call: TRBV28
cdr3_length: 14
clone_size: -
j_call: TRBJ2-3
d_call: -

cdr3_nt: TGTGCCAGCAGCTCGCTCAGGGGAGACACTGAAGCTTTCTTT
cdr3_aa: CASSSLRGDTEAFF
v_call: TRBV7-2
cdr3_length: 14
clone_size: -
j_call: TRBJ1-1
d_call: -

cdr3_nt: TGTGCCAGCAGCAAGGCCGGGACTAGCGGTTACGAGCAGTACTTC
cdr3_aa: CASSKAGTSGYEQYF
v_call: TRBV3-1
cdr3_length: 15
clone_size: few
j_call: TRBJ2-7
d_call: TRBD2

cdr3_nt: TGTGCCAGCAGCTTAGCGATGAAGCGGGGAACTTACAATGAGCAGTTCTTC
cdr3_aa: CASSLAMKRGTYNEQFF
v_call: TRBV7-2
cdr3_length: 17
clone_size: few
j_call: TRBJ2-1
d_call: TRBD2

cdr3_nt: TGCAGTGCTAGAGTACAGCACACCGGGGAGCTGTTTTTT
cdr3_aa: CSARVQHTGELFF
v_call: TRBV20-1
cdr3_length: 13
clone_size: -
j_call: TRBJ2-2
d_call: -

cdr3_nt: TGTGCCAGCAGCTCCAATATGGGACTAGCGGGAGCCCCAAGCTCCTACAATGAGCAGTTCTTC
cdr3_aa: CASSSNMGLAGAPSSYNEQFF
v_call: TRBV7-9
cdr3_length: 21
clone_size: many
j_call: TRBJ2-1
d_call: TRBD2

cdr3_nt: TGTGCCAGCAGCTTAGAAGGGGTAACCTACGAGCAGTACTTC
cdr3_aa: CASSLEGVTYEQYF
v_call: TRBV7-2
cdr3_length: 14
clone_size: few
j_call: TRBJ2-7
d_call: -

cdr3_nt: TGTGCCAGCAGGGGAGGGGGCGTCAGACAAGAGACCCAGTACTTC
cdr3_aa: CASRGGGVRQETQYF
v_call: TRBV2
cdr3_length: 15
clone_size: many
j_call: TRBJ2-5
d_call: -

cdr3_nt: TGTGCCAGCAGAGAAGAACAGGGGGGCGAGCAGTACTTC
cdr3_aa: CASREEQGGEQYF
v_call: TRBV2
cdr3_length: 13
clone_size: few
j_call: TRBJ2-7
d_call: TRBD1

cdr3_nt: TGTGCCAGCAGCGTAACGGGACAGATCACAGATACGCAGTATTTT
cdr3_aa: CASSVTGQITDTQYF
v_call: TRBV9
cdr3_length: 15
clone_size: many
j_call: TRBJ2-3
d_call: TRBD1

cdr3_nt: TGTGCCAGCAACACAGGGAGCTCTGGAAACACCATATATTTT
cdr3_aa: CASNTGSSGNTIYF
v_call: TRBV28
cdr3_length: 14
clone_size: many
j_call: TRBJ1-3
d_call: -

cdr3_nt: TGTGCCAGCAGCGTAGATCCTCGAGGCGGAGATACGCAGTATTTT
cdr3_aa: CASSVDPRGGDTQYF
v_call: TRBV9
cdr3_length: 15
clone_size: few
j_call: TRBJ2-3
d_call: -

cdr3_nt: TGTGCCACCAGCAGGACTAGCGTAATAACGAATGAGCAGTTCTTC
cdr3_aa: CATSRTSVITNEQFF
v_call: TRBV15
cdr3_length: 15
clone_size: -
j_call: TRBJ2-1
d_call: TRBD2

cdr3_nt: TGTGCCAGCCTCGGGGGAAAGACAGATACGCAGTATTTT
cdr3_aa: CASLGGKTDTQYF
v_call: TRBV5-6
cdr3_length: 13
clone_size: once
j_call: TRBJ2-3
d_call: -

cdr3_nt: TGCAGCGTTCGATTTAGCGGGAGAGGGACCTACGAGCAGTACTTC
cdr3_aa: CSVRFSGRGTYEQYF
v_call: TRBV29-1
cdr3_length: 15
clone_size: -
j_call: TRBJ2-7
d_call: TRBD2

cdr3_nt: TGCAGTGCTAGAGTTTCCCCGTTCGGTATCAATCAGCCCCAGCATTTT
cdr3_aa: CSARVSPFGINQPQHF
v_call: TRBV20-1
cdr3_length: 16
clone_size: -
j_call: TRBJ1-5
d_call: -

cdr3_nt: TGCAGTGCTAGTCCCCCGACTAGCAATTCTTACAATGAGCAGTTCTTC
cdr3_aa: CSASPPTSNSYNEQFF
v_call: TRBV20-1
cdr3_length: 16
clone_size: few
j_call: TRBJ2-1
d_call: TRBD2

cdr3_nt: TGTGCCAGCAGTGTGGAGGTGTTAGATACGCAGTATTTT
cdr3_aa: CASSVEVLDTQYF
v_call: TRBV9
cdr3_length: 13
clone_size: -
j_call: TRBJ2-3
d_call: -